This entry lists 24 T cell receptor beta chains sequenced from one sample in a study of blood T cell repertoires in COVID-19. Produced via immunoSEQ multiplex PCR; TCRdb's table is partial and in-frame only. The sample contains 250,000 to 300,000 clones, approximately 88% of which appear only once. Sequencing was performed on peripheral blood. These receptors all come from a woman between 25 and 40 years old with acute or convalescent COVID-19.

This clone appeared a few times. Written as DNA, the CDR3 is TGTGCCAGCACCAAAGTTAGGGGAAGCTACTTATACGAGCAGTACTTC. Protein product: CASTKVRGSYLYEQYF. This sequence joins TRBV21-1 and TRBJ2-7; the D call in the table, TRBD1, was not verified against the DNA. TRBV21-1 is a pseudogene segment. This CDR3 has 16 amino acids.

V is TRBV27 and J is TRBJ1-5, with 7 nucleotides matching TRBD1. The length of the CDR3 is 15 residues. In germline, CDR1 is MNHEY, CDR2 SMNVEV (reference sequence). With V trimmed by 0 bases and J by 9 bases, 8 bases remained unmatched. DNA for the CDR3: TGTGCCAGCAGTTTATCCACAGGGGTTGGAAGGCCCCAGCATTTT. Amino acids: CASSLSTGVGRPQHF.

V gene TRBV5-1 combines with J gene TRBJ2-7; no clear D. Per the germline V gene, CDR1 is SGHRS and CDR2 is YFSETQ. The V and J ends lost 2 bases and 2 bases respectively, with 8 bases between them. The CDR3 contains 13 residues. The CDR3 DNA reads as TGCGCCAGCAGCTTTGGAGCCACCTACGAGCAGTACTTC. It encodes CASSFGATYEQYF.

V is TRBV12-3 or TRBV12-4 and J is TRBJ2-3, with unresolved D. Trimming shortened V by 3 bases and J by 8 bases, and 12 bases separated the two germline ends. This CDR3 has 13 residues. CDR3 sequence (DNA): TGTGCCAGCAGTTTTCTAGGTCACGGTACGCAGTATTTT. Translated, it gives CASSFLGHGTQYF.

The chain couples TRBV9 to TRBJ2-1, with a tentative D call TRBD2 (6 bases). This CDR3 is built from 15 residues. The V end was cut by 4 bases, the J end by 0 bases, with 11 bases between. The V gene's germline CDR1 is SGDLS and CDR2 YYNGEE. CDR3 DNA: TGTGCCAGCAGCTCCGGGAGCAGCTCCTACAATGAGCAGTTCTTC. This translates into CASSSGSSSYNEQFF.

This clone turned up a few times. This chain joins TRBV14 and TRBJ2-7; D remains ambiguous. Per germline, CDR1 SGHDN and CDR2 FVKESK. This CDR3 has 13 amino acids. Trimming stripped 1 base from V and 4 bases from J, with 8 bases between. The CDR3 region is CASSQVSRYEQYF. The CDR3 DNA reads TGTGCCAGCAGCCAAGTTAGCAGATACGAGCAGTACTTC.

This clone was counted only a few times. The genes are TRBV30 and TRBJ1-3; D is unclear. V lost 2 bases to trimming and J lost 0 bases, with 5 bases between them. Germline CDR1 GTSNPN, CDR2 SVGIG (reference sequence). The CDR3 loop spans 13 amino acids. The CDR3 protein is CAWSYSSGNTIYF. The CDR3 DNA follows: TGTGCCTGGAGTTACAGCTCTGGAAACACCATATATTTT. Variable domain in full (rest from reference TRBV30 and TRBJ1-3): SQTIHQWPATLVQPVGSPLSLECTVEGTSNPNLYWYRQAAGRGLQLLFYSVGIGQISSEVPQNLSASRPQDRQFILSSKKLLLSDSGFYLCAWSYSSGNTIYFGEGSWLTVV.

V and J are TRBV5-1 and TRBJ2-7; possibly TRBD1 for D (6 bases). CDR3 size: 14 residues. Germline lookup yields CDR1 SGHRS and CDR2 YFSETQ. The V end was cut by 4 bases, the J end by 2 bases, with 13 bases between. This CDR3 reads CASSPTGSAYEQYF. The CDR3, as DNA: TGCGCCAGCAGCCCCACAGGGTCCGCCTACGAGCAGTACTTC. The variable domain in full, with the rest retrieved from reference TRBV5-1 and TRBJ2-7, is KAGVTQTPRYLIKTRGQQVTLSCSPISGHRSVSWYQQTPGQGLQFLFEYFSETQRNKGNFPGRFSGRQFSNSRSEMNVSTLELGDSALYLCASSPTGSAYEQYFGPGTRLTVT.

The genes are TRBV29-1 and TRBJ1-1, with TRBD1 matching 9 bases. Germline V gene lookup returns CDR1 SQVTM and CDR2 ANQGSEA. The CDR3 runs to 13 residues. The junction had 8 bases not matched to a gene; V was cut back by 2 bases and J by 10 bases. The CDR3 reads CSVELRDRDAAFF. In nucleotides, the CDR3 is TGCAGCGTTGAACTCCGGGACAGGGATGCAGCTTTCTTT.

The chain joins TRBV2 to TRBJ2-7; D unclear. From germline, CDR1 is SNHLY and CDR2 FYNNEI. The V and J ends lost 3 bases and 0 bases respectively, with 9 bases between them. This CDR3 has 14 residues. The CDR3 DNA follows: TGTGCCAGCAGTGATGACACCAGCTCCTACGAGCAGTACTTC. This translates into CASSDDTSSYEQYF.

As DNA, the CDR3 is TGTGCCAGCAGGCTAGCGGGAGGGCTGGGCACAGATACGCAGTATTTT. Translating gives CASRLAGGLGTDTQYF. The chain employs TRBV5-4 and TRBJ2-3; 12 nucleotides match TRBD2. In germline, CDR1 is SGHNT, CDR2 YYREEE (reference sequence). J lost 1 base, V lost 5 bases, and 5 bases had no gene match. The CDR3 has 16 amino acids.

V and J are TRBV9 and TRBJ2-3; 8 nucleotides agree with TRBD2. The CDR3 is made up of 15 amino acids. V gave up 0 bases and J gave up 1 base; unmatched junction bases: 1. Germline values: CDR1 SGDLS, CDR2 YYNGEE. As DNA, the CDR3 is TGTGCCAGCAGCGTAGAACTAGCGGGCACAGATACGCAGTATTTT. Encoded protein: CASSVELAGTDTQYF.

CDR3 residues: CATDGGTSGRETQYF. The DNA for the CDR3 is TGTGCCACCGACGGCGGGACTAGCGGGAGAGAGACCCAGTACTTC. V usage is TRBV19 and J usage is TRBJ2-5; 14 nucleotides line up with TRBD2. The CDR3 spans 15 residues. Germline CDR1 is LNHDA and CDR2 is SQIVND (reference sequence). V lost 10 bases to trimming and J lost 4 bases; unmatched junction nucleotides: 8. Drawing the rest from reference TRBV19 and TRBJ2-5, the complete variable domain is DGGITQSPKYLFRKEGQNVTLSCEQNLNHDAMYWYRQDPGQGLRLIYYSQIVNDFQKGDIAEGYSVSREKKESFPLTVTSAQKNPTAFYLCATDGGTSGRETQYFGPGTRLLVL.

The chain has TRBV19 and TRBJ2-1; 10 bases map to TRBD1. Germline V CDR1 and CDR2: LNHDA, SQIVND (reference sequence). V dropped 4 bases and J dropped 3; count of bases not matched to a gene: 18. There are 20 residues in the CDR3. The DNA for the CDR3 is TGTGCCAGTAGTACCGACCCCACCTTGACAGGGGGCGACCTCTACAATGAGCAGTTCTTC. Protein sequence: CASSTDPTLTGGDLYNEQFF.

The V call is TRBV24-1, the J call TRBJ2-1, with D hard to call. V was pared by 0 bases and J by 8 bases, with 7 bases between. From germline, CDR1 is KGHDR and CDR2 SFDVKD. The CDR3 runs to 13 residues. The CDR3, as DNA: TGTGCCACCAGTGATTTGGATAGAGATGAGCAGTTCTTC. Protein product: CATSDLDRDEQFF.

The V gene is TRBV6-5, the J gene TRBJ1-5; maybe TRBD1 (6 bases). This CDR3 region has 15 residues. V shed 2 bases and J shed 0 bases, with 8 bases lying between them. The germline gives CDR1 MNHEY, CDR2 SVGAGI. The CDR3 reads CASSYGQNSNQPQHF. The CDR3 DNA sequence: TGTGCCAGCAGTTACGGACAGAATAGCAATCAGCCCCAGCATTTT.

A remark on this clone: A read error may account for a junction end that differs from germline. The rearrangement uses TRBV6-1 and TRBJ1-6; 8 bases line up with TRBD1. Germline V gene lookup returns CDR1 MNHNS and CDR2 SASEGT. This CDR3 region has 14 residues. CDR3 nucleotides: TGTGCCAGCAGAGAAGACAGGGGAAGGTCACCCCTCCACTTT. Protein: CASREDRGRSPLHF.

J is TRBJ2-7 and V is TRBV11-2, with 10 positions matching TRBD1. CDR1 is SGHAT and CDR2 is FQNNGV in the germline V gene. This CDR3 comprises 19 residues. Trimming at V came to 4 bases and at J to 2 bases, leaving 17 bases not matched to a gene. CDR3 amino acids: CASSSQTGGLHKGPYEQYF. The CDR3 DNA reads TGTGCCAGCAGCTCACAGACAGGGGGCCTCCATAAGGGCCCCTACGAGCAGTACTTC.

This clone was counted a single time. The chain employs TRBV6-1 and TRBJ1-2; 8 bases agree with TRBD1. Losses at the gene ends were 3 bases for V and 4 bases for J; bases not matched to a gene: 7. This CDR3 spans 15 amino acids. Germline CDR1 reads MNHNS; CDR2 reads SASEGT. This chain's CDR3 is CASSDRGRGAYGYTF. The CDR3 DNA is TGTGCCAGCAGTGACAGGGGGCGCGGAGCCTATGGCTACACCTTC.

Only a few counts were recorded for this clone. The chain links TRBV29-1 to TRBJ1-4; D remains unclear. CDR3 length: 13 residues. V lost 6 bases to trimming and J lost 8 bases, with 16 bases between them. Per germline, CDR1 SQVTM and CDR2 ANQGSEA. The DNA for the CDR3 is TGCAGCGTGGAGGACGGAGCGTCCGAAAAACTGTTTTTT. Amino acid sequence: CSVEDGASEKLFF.

The chain couples TRBV19 to TRBJ2-7, with TRBD1 identical over 8 bases. J was trimmed by 6 bases and V by 4 bases; bases with no gene match: 11. Germline values: CDR1 LNHDA, CDR2 SQIVND (reference sequence). CDR3 length: 15 amino acids. The CDR3 sequence is CASSTEPTGAREQYF. The CDR3 coding sequence is TGTGCCAGTAGTACAGAACCGACAGGGGCTCGCGAGCAGTACTTC.

The chain employs TRBV5-6 and TRBJ2-7, with D possibly TRBD2 on 5 matching bases. V was pared by 0 bases and J by 7 bases, with 14 bases between. CDR1 SGHDT and CDR2 YYEEEE come from the germline V gene. The CDR3 runs 14 residues. In DNA, the CDR3 is TGTGCCAGCAGCTTGGGACTAACAAACTGGGAGCAGTACTTC. Protein product: CASSLGLTNWEQYF.

CDR3 amino acids: CASSSQGASDEQFF. The CDR3 nucleotides are TGTGCCAGCAGCTCGCAGGGGGCCAGCGATGAGCAGTTCTTC. The chain combines TRBV7-2 with TRBJ2-1; 8 bases align to TRBD1. Germline lookup yields CDR1 SGHTA and CDR2 FQGNSA. The length of the CDR3 is 14 residues. V was clipped by 4 bases and J by 8 bases; unmatched bases: 7.

The chain recombines TRBV13 with TRBJ2-1, with TRBD2 matching over 10 bases. V gave up 2 bases and J gave up 10 bases; unmatched junction bases: 5. Germline CDR1 is PRHDT and CDR2 is FYEKMQ (reference sequence). The CDR3 loop spans 14 amino acids. CDR3 in DNA: TGTGCCAGCAGCTTACTAGCGGGAGTGAAAGAGCAGTTCTTC. It specifies CASSLLAGVKEQFF.